This TCR beta chain is from a study of blood T cell repertoires in COVID-19. The wider study: Acute and convalescent COVID-19 specimens originated in the United States, Italy and Spain. Sources were T cells, B-cell-depleted T cells, or PBMCs; the material itself was cDNA or gDNA.

This CDR3 is built from 18 residues. After removal of 2 bases from V and 0 bases from J, the junction contained 5 bases not matched to a gene. Germline V gene sequence: CDR1 SGDLS, CDR2 YYNGEE. Study processing details: Nucleated cell number was recorded as an estimate derived from reference gene primer amplification. This table comes from immunoSEQ multiplex PCR, and its TCRdb copy is limited to in-frame clones, with some not included. That table supplies the V and J calls and clone size; D and trimming were determined from the DNA. The data hold 100,000 to 140,000 clones, with less than 90% observed a single time.

The clonotype was recovered from a human donor in a cohort sampled during active COVID-19. The specimen was peripheral blood. V gene TRBV9 combines with J gene TRBJ2-1, with TRBD2 identical over 13 bases. As DNA, the CDR3 is TGTGCCAGCAGCGTGGAGGGACTAGCGGGATCCTCCTACAATGAGCAGTTCTTC. Protein sequence: CASSVEGLAGSSYNEQFF.